These 26 T cell receptor beta chains came from one sample sequenced in a study of technical replicates of blood from several donors. Libraries were prepared by immunoSEQ multiplex PCR; TCRdb keeps only in-frame clonotypes and omits some of them. The sample shows some 13,000 clones, around 77% of them seen only once. What was sequenced was PBMCs. The receptor set was obtained from a human donor in good health.

This clone was seen just once. This sequence joins TRBV30 and TRBJ2-3; TRBD2 matches 7 bases. Trimming took 5 bases from V and 6 from J; bases not matched to a gene: 5. Per the germline V gene, CDR1 is GTSNPN and CDR2 is SVGIG (reference sequence). CDR3 length equals 12 residues. The CDR3: CAWGIAGDTQYF. CDR3 DNA sequence: TGTGCCTGGGGGATAGCGGGCGATACGCAGTATTTT. The complete variable domain, with remaining parts taken from reference TRBV30 and TRBJ2-3, reads SQTIHQWPATLVQPVGSPLSLECTVEGTSNPNLYWYRQAAGRGLQLLFYSVGIGQISSEVPQNLSASRPQDRQFILSSKKLLLSDSGFYLCAWGIAGDTQYFGPGTRLTVL.

The V gene is TRBV30, the J gene TRBJ2-7; 7 positions match TRBD2. The CDR3 runs to 15 residues. CDR1 and CDR2 (germline): GTSNPN, SVGIG (reference sequence). The V and J ends lost 4 bases and 3 bases, in that order; junction bases with no gene match: 12. CDR3 sequence: CAWIVGRAFGYEQYF. In DNA form, the CDR3 reads TGTGCCTGGATTGTTGGGAGGGCCTTCGGCTACGAGCAGTACTTC.

The chain links TRBV7-9 to TRBJ1-1, with D unresolved. The CDR3 is 13 amino acids. V lost 3 bases to trimming and J lost 5 bases, with 10 bases between them. Germline CDR1 and CDR2: SEHNR and FQNEAQ (reference sequence). The CDR3 coding sequence is TGTGCCAGCAGCTTGCGGTCGTCGACTGAAGCTTTCTTT. It specifies CASSLRSSTEAFF.

The genes are TRBV5-1 and TRBJ2-1, with 8 bases identical to TRBD2. Trimming at V came to 2 bases and at J to 6 bases, leaving 16 bases not matched to a gene. The V gene's germline CDR1 is SGHRS and CDR2 YFSETQ. This CDR3 is built from 18 residues. CDR3 protein: CASSFRSTREVTFNEQFF. The CDR3 coding sequence is TGCGCCAGCAGCTTCAGGTCGACGCGGGAGGTTACGTTCAATGAGCAGTTCTTC.

This clone was observed a few times. The chain links TRBV5-1 to TRBJ1-2; D uncertain. With 0 bases removed from V and 5 bases from J, the gap between germline ends came to 14 bases. Germline CDR1 SGHRS, CDR2 YFSETQ. This CDR3 spans 15 amino acids. The CDR3 sequence: CASSLALSGPYGYTF. CDR3 coding DNA: TGCGCCAGCAGCTTGGCATTGAGTGGGCCGTATGGCTACACCTTC.

The sample holds a few counts of this clone. V gene TRBV21-1 combines with J gene TRBJ2-7; the table assigns TRBD1, which was not confirmed against the DNA. TRBV21-1 represents a pseudogene. The CDR3 loop spans 15 amino acids. The DNA for the CDR3 is TGTGCCAGCAGCCCACCCGGGGAGACAGGGGGCGAGCAGTACTTC. Its protein is CASSPPGETGGEQYF.

This clone appeared a single time. The V and J genes are TRBV5-4 and TRBJ1-2, with 7 nucleotides matching TRBD1. This CDR3 spans 13 amino acids. J lost 8 bases, V lost 0 bases, and 4 bases had no gene match. Germline assignment: CDR1 SGHNT and CDR2 YYREEE (reference sequence). In nucleotides, the CDR3 is TGTGCCAGCAGCTTGGAGACAGGGAGCGGCTACACCTTC. This encodes CASSLETGSGYTF.

This clone came up a few times. This chain joins TRBV9 and TRBJ1-1; TRBD1 might be the D (5 bases). V dropped 0 bases and J dropped 3 bases, with 12 bases sitting between them. This CDR3 has 15 amino acids. Looked up from germline, CDR1 is SGDLS and CDR2 is YYNGEE. The CDR3 loop reads CASSVAEGLYTEAFF. The CDR3 bases are TGTGCCAGCAGCGTAGCAGAGGGACTGTACACTGAAGCTTTCTTT.

This chain connects TRBV5-6 to TRBJ2-7; D not certain. The CDR3 loop spans 13 amino acids. Trimming pared 1 base from V and 2 bases from J, leaving 7 bases between. Germline CDR1 and CDR2: SGHDT and YYEEEE. CDR3 DNA: TGTGCCAGCAGCTTGATGGCGGCCTACGAGCAGTACTTC. Protein: CASSLMAAYEQYF.

This clone was seen once. This chain uses TRBV14 with TRBJ2-5; 7 nucleotides match TRBD1. Losses at the gene ends were 0 bases for V and 7 bases for J; bases not matched to a gene: 14. This CDR3 spans 17 amino acids. Per germline, CDR1 SGHDN and CDR2 FVKESK. The CDR3 protein is CASSQERIGTARLTQYF. CDR3 sequence (DNA): TGTGCCAGCAGCCAAGAAAGGATCGGGACAGCCAGACTGACCCAGTACTTC.

This clone was recorded once. This chain connects TRBV5-1 to TRBJ2-7; the match to TRBD2 covers 13 bases. V lost 4 bases, J lost 5 bases, and 6 bases stayed unmatched. CDR3 length: 15 residues. Germline lookup yields CDR1 SGHRS and CDR2 YFSETQ. The CDR3 DNA is TGCGCCAGCAGCCCGGGGACTAGCGGGAATCACGAGCAGTACTTC. This translates into CASSPGTSGNHEQYF.

The CDR3 nucleotides are TGTGCCAGCAGCTTAGCGGAGGGCTCAGATACGCAGTATTTT. Its translation is CASSLAEGSDTQYF. This chain links TRBV7-8 with TRBJ2-3; D is perhaps TRBD2 (6 bases). Trimming removed 0 bases at V and 4 bases at J, with 8 bases between. This CDR3 is built from 14 residues. Germline-derived CDR1 and CDR2 are SGHVS and FQNEAQ.

This chain connects TRBV27 to TRBJ2-5; 7 nucleotides match TRBD1. The CDR3 loop spans 12 amino acids. Germline V lookup: CDR1 MNHEY, CDR2 SMNVEV (reference sequence). J was trimmed by 4 bases and V by 10 bases; bases with no gene match: 6. CDR3 bases: TGTGCCACCAGACAGGGTGGAGAGACCCAGTACTTC. It is translated as CATRQGGETQYF.

The chain recombines TRBV29-1 with TRBJ1-1, with D possibly matching TRBD1 (5 bases). The CDR3 spans 13 residues. The germline V and J ends were trimmed by 0 bases and 4 bases, with 9 bases remaining between them. Germline CDR1 and CDR2: SQVTM and ANQGSEA. CDR3 DNA: TGCAGCGTTGAAGATCAGGGAGGCACTGAAGCTTTCTTT. Translation gives CSVEDQGGTEAFF. Supplemented by reference TRBV29-1 and TRBJ1-1, the full variable domain reads SAVISQKPSRDICQRGTSLTIQCQVDSQVTMMFWYRQQPGQSLTLIATANQGSEATYESGFVIDKFPISRPNLTFSTLTVSNMSPEDSSIYLCSVEDQGGTEAFFGQGTRLTVV.

As DNA, the CDR3 is TGCAGCGTTGAGACCCCCACAGGGGGTTGGACTGAAGCTTTCTTT. As protein: CSVETPTGGWTEAFF. The chain uses TRBV29-1 and TRBJ1-1; 8 nucleotides match TRBD1. V gave up 3 bases and J gave up 5 bases; unmatched junction bases: 11. Germline V CDR1 and CDR2: SQVTM, ANQGSEA. This CDR3 region has 15 residues.

The chain couples TRBV7-3 to TRBJ1-5, with 7 nucleotides matching TRBD1. The V gene end was trimmed by 5 bases and the J gene end by 7 bases; junction bases not matched to a gene: 5. This CDR3 comprises 13 residues. Germline-derived CDR1 and CDR2 are SGHTA and FQGTGA. The CDR3 region is CASSATGDQPQHF. The CDR3 DNA reads TGTGCCAGCAGCGCCACAGGGGACCAGCCCCAGCATTTT. The variable domain in full, with the rest retrieved from reference TRBV7-3 and TRBJ1-5, is GAGVSQTPSNKVTEKGKYVELRCDPISGHTALYWYRQSLGQGPEFLIYFQGTGAADDSGLPNDRFFAVRPEGSVSTLKIQRTERGDSAVYLCASSATGDQPQHFGDGTRLSIL.

The rearrangement uses TRBV9 and TRBJ2-5; 8 bases are shared with TRBD2. There are 16 residues in the CDR3. Germline V CDR1 and CDR2: SGDLS, YYNGEE. After removal of 6 bases from V and 5 bases from J, the junction contained 15 bases not matched to a gene. CDR3 nucleotides: TGTGCCAGCACCCGGGGCGCGGGAGGCCGAGGGGAGACCCAGTACTTC. It translates to CASTRGAGGRGETQYF. Using reference TRBV9 and TRBJ2-5 for the parts outside the CDR3, the full variable domain is DSGVTQTPKHLITATGQRVTLRCSPRSGDLSVYWYQQSLDQGLQFLIQYYNGEERAKGNILERFSAQQFPDLHSELNLSSLELGDSALYFCASTRGAGGRGETQYFGPGTRLLVL.

The chain combines TRBV4-1 with TRBJ2-7, with a possible D match to TRBD2 (5 bases). Trimming stripped 6 bases from V and 2 bases from J, with 17 bases between. CDR3 length: 15 amino acids. Germline CDR1 MGHRA, CDR2 YSYEKL. The CDR3 spells CASSLAEGLPYEQYF. The CDR3 DNA reads TGCGCCAGCAGTCTCGCTGAGGGTCTCCCCTACGAGCAGTACTTC.

The rearrangement uses TRBV6-5 and TRBJ1-1; maybe TRBD1 (5 bases). Germline lookup yields CDR1 MNHEY and CDR2 SVGAGI. This CDR3 contains 12 residues. V lost 2 bases and J 10 bases, leaving 11 bases between the germline ends. CDR3 sequence: CASSYPRGIAFF. The CDR3, as DNA: TGTGCCAGCAGTTACCCGCGGGGCATAGCTTTCTTT.

The chain links TRBV10-3 to TRBJ1-1; no clear D. Trimming cost V 10 bases and J 0 bases, with 12 bases left between them. The germline V gene encodes CDR1 ENHRY and CDR2 SYGVKD. There are 13 residues in the CDR3. For the CDR3, the DNA is TGTGCCAACTCCCCGGGGATGAACACTGAAGCTTTCTTT. This translates into CANSPGMNTEAFF.

This chain links TRBV27 with TRBJ2-7, with 9 bases lining up with TRBD1. CDR1 and CDR2 from the germline V gene are MNHEY and SMNVEV (reference sequence). The CDR3 runs 14 residues. V lost 5 bases to trimming and J lost 6 bases; unmatched junction nucleotides: 8. CDR3 sequence reads: CASSGRTGAGEQYF. The CDR3 bases are TGTGCCAGCAGTGGACGGACAGGGGCAGGCGAGCAGTACTTC.

The chain couples TRBV28 to TRBJ2-6; maybe TRBD1 (6 bases). Germline V gives CDR1 MDHEN, CDR2 SYDVKM. The V gene lost 3 bases and the J gene lost 2 bases, with 8 bases spanning the gap. The CDR3 spans 15 residues. CDR3: CASSFRGPGANVLTF. CDR3 sequence (DNA): TGTGCCAGCAGTTTCAGGGGTCCTGGGGCCAACGTCCTGACTTTC. The full variable domain, in which reference TRBV28 and TRBJ2-6 provide the parts outside the CDR3, is DVKVTQSSRYLVKRTGEKVFLECVQDMDHENMFWYRQDPGLGLRLIYFSYDVKMKEKGDIPEGYSVSREKKERFSLILESASTNQTSMYLCASSFRGPGANVLTFGAGSRLTVL.

The rearrangement links TRBV28 to TRBJ2-7, with 8 bases fitting TRBD2. The CDR3 length is 15 residues. Germline CDR1 and CDR2: MDHEN and SYDVKM. V trimming: 3 bases; J trimming: 2 bases; junction bases outside the gene matches: 6. Here the CDR3 reads CASSFRGLGAYEQYF. The DNA for the CDR3 is TGTGCCAGCAGTTTCCGGGGACTAGGGGCCTACGAGCAGTACTTC.

This sequence joins TRBV27 and TRBJ2-7; 9 bases agree with TRBD1. The CDR3 spans 16 residues. Trimming removed 7 bases from V and 2 bases from J; junction bases left unmatched: 12. Per the germline V gene, CDR1 is MNHEY and CDR2 is SMNVEV (reference sequence). As DNA, the CDR3 is TGTGCCAGCAATTTCGATTTCGGGACAGGGACCTACGAGCAGTACTTC. It specifies CASNFDFGTGTYEQYF.

This clone was recorded once. The chain couples TRBV6-6 to TRBJ2-7; tentatively, D is TRBD2 (5 bases). The CDR3 has 16 amino acids. From germline, CDR1 is MNHNY and CDR2 SVGAGI (reference sequence). Trimming cost V 6 bases and J 9 bases, with 27 bases left between them. In DNA form, the CDR3 reads TGTGCCAGCAGGCCTAGCCTTCTTTCCGGGAAGGTGTGGCAGTACTTC. Amino acid sequence: CASRPSLLSGKVWQYF.

CDR3 sequence reads: CASSWPSTDTQYF. The CDR3 DNA is TGTGCCAGCAGTTGGCCCAGCACAGATACGCAGTATTTT. The chain recombines TRBV28 with TRBJ2-3; D unresolved. Germline CDR1 and CDR2: MDHEN and SYDVKM. The CDR3 is 13 amino acids. With 4 bases removed from V and 0 bases from J, the gap between germline ends came to 5 bases.